This T cell receptor (beta chain) was recorded in a study of blood T cell repertoires in COVID-19. Produced via immunoSEQ multiplex PCR; TCRdb's table is partial and in-frame only. The sample includes just over 300,000 clones, over 80% of them seen just once. CDR1 is SGHVS, CDR2 FQNEAQ, per germline. After removal of 4 bases from V and 4 bases from J, the junction contained 9 bases not matched to a gene. The CDR3 is 16 amino acids. Material: PBMCs or T cells enriched from blood (not recorded which). The rearrangement joins TRBV7-8 to TRBJ2-3, with 9 bases that match TRBD2. The sequence derives from a woman aged 18 to 35 who had recovered from COVID-19. CDR3 sequence reads: CASSSVGGGAPDTQYF. The CDR3 region has the DNA TGTGCCAGCAGCTCAGTCGGCGGGGGGGCCCCAGATACGCAGTATTTT.